This T cell receptor (beta chain) comes out of a study of blood T cell repertoires in COVID-19. Study-level background: Samples taken during acute and convalescent COVID-19 were collected in the United States, Italy and Spain.

Repertoires were generated with immunoSEQ multiplex PCR, while TCRdb's copy carries only in-frame clones and drops some. The data hold over 150,000 clones, with about 80% observed a single time. Per germline, CDR1 SGHVS and CDR2 FQNEAQ. V was clipped by 4 bases and J by 1 base; unmatched bases: 8. The CDR3 has 17 residues. Sequenced sample: peripheral blood. The TCR comes from a woman aged 55 to 70 with COVID-19, enrolled during active disease. This chain uses TRBV7-8 with TRBJ2-5; TRBD2 aligns across 11 bases. CDR3 sequence reads: CASSSYSLAGVQETQYF. For the CDR3, the DNA is TGTGCCAGCAGCTCCTACTCACTAGCGGGGGTCCAAGAGACCCAGTACTTC.